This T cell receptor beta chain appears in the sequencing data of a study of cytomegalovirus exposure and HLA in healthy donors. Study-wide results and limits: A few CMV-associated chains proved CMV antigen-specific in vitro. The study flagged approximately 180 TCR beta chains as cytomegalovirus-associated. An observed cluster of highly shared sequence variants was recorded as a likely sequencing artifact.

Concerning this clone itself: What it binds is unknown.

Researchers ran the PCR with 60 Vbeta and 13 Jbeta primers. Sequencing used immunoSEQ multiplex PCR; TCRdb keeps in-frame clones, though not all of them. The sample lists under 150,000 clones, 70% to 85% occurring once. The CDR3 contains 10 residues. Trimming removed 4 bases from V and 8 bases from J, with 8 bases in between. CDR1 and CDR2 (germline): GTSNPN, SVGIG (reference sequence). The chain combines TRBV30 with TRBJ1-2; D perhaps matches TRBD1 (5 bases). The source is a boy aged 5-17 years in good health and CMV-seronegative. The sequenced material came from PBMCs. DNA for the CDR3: TGTGCCTGGATGCGGGGCGGCTACACCTTC. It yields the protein CAWMRGGYTF.